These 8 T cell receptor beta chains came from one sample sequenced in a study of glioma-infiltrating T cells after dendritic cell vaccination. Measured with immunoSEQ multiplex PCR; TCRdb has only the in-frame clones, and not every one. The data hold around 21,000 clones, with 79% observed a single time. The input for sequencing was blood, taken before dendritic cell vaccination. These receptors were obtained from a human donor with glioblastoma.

The CDR3 protein is CASSYGQGSTYEQYF. CDR3 DNA: TGTGCCAGCAGCTACGGACAGGGGTCAACCTACGAGCAGTACTTC. V is TRBV5-6 and J is TRBJ2-7; the match to TRBD1 covers 9 bases. Germline V gives CDR1 SGHDT, CDR2 YYEEEE. V was clipped by 3 bases and J by 2 bases; unmatched bases: 6. CDR3 length equals 15 residues.

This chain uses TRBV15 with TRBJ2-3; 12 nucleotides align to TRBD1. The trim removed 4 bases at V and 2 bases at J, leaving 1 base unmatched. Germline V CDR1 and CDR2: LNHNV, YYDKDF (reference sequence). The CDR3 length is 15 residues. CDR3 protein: CATSTGQGATDTQYF. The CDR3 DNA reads TGTGCCACCAGCACGGGACAGGGGGCCACAGATACGCAGTATTTT.

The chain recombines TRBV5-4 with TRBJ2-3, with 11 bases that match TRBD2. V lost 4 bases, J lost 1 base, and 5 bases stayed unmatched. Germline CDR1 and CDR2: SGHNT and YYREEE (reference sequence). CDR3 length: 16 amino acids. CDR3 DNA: TGTGCCAGCAGCACTAGCGGGAGTCGGGGCACAGATACGCAGTATTTT. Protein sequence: CASSTSGSRGTDTQYF.

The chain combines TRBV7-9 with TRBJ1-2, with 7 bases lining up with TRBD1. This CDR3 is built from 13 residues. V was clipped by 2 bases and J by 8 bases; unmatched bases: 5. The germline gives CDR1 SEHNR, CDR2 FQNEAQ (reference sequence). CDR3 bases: TGTGCCAGCAGCTTACGACAGGGTGCCGGCTACACCTTC. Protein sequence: CASSLRQGAGYTF.

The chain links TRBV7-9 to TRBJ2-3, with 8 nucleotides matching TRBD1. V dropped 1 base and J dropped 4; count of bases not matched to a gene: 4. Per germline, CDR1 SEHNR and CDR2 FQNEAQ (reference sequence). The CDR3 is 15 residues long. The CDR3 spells CASSLEGQVADTQYF. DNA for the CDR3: TGTGCCAGCAGCTTAGAGGGACAGGTAGCAGATACGCAGTATTTT.

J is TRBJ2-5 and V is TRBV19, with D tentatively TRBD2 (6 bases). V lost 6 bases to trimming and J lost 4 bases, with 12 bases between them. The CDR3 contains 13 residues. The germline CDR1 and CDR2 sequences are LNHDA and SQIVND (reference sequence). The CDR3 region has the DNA TGTGCCAGTAGGGGTGGGGGGAGAGAGACCCAGTACTTC. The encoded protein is CASRGGGRETQYF.

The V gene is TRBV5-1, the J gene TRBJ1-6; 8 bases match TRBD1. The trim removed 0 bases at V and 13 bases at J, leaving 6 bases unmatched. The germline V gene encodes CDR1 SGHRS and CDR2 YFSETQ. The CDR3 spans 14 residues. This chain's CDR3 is CASSLAMGQAPLHF. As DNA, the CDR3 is TGCGCCAGCAGCTTGGCCATGGGACAGGCCCCCCTCCACTTT.

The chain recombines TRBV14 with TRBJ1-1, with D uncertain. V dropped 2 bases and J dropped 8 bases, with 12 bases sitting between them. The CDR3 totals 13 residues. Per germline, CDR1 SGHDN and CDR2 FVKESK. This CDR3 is CASSQRQVTEAFF. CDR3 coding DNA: TGTGCCAGCAGCCAACGCCAGGTAACAGAAGCTTTCTTT. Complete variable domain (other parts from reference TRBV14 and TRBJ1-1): EAGVTQFPSHSVIEKGQTVTLRCDPISGHDNLYWYRRVMGKEIKFLLHFVKESKQDESGMPNNRFLAERTGGTYSTLKVQPAELEDSGVYFCASSQRQVTEAFFGQGTRLTVV.